This T cell receptor (beta chain) is from a study of blood T cell repertoires in COVID-19. The overall study: Material from acute and convalescent COVID-19 was sourced from the United States, Italy and Spain. From T cells, B-cell-depleted T cells, or PBMCs came the material, which was cDNA or gDNA.

All enrollees were roughly 18 to 95 years old and from under 25 US areas. Cohorts were determined from participant-reported clinical history. This table comes from immunoSEQ multiplex PCR, and its TCRdb copy is limited to in-frame clones, with some not included. Among about 350,000 clones listed, more than 85% were seen once. The V end lost 1 base, the J end lost 2 bases, and 12 bases lay between the germline ends. The CDR3 length is 17 residues. CDR1 SEHNR and CDR2 FQNEAQ come from the germline V gene (reference sequence). The chain is built from TRBV7-9 and TRBJ1-6; D unresolved. The clonotype was recovered from a woman aged 25 to 39 who had recovered from COVID-19. Sequenced input: PBMCs or T cells enriched from blood (not recorded which). As DNA, the CDR3 is TGTGCCAGCAGCTTAGGTTCGGGTCTAGCCTATAATTCACCCCTCCACTTT. Protein: CASSLGSGLAYNSPLHF.